The TCR beta chain under discussion was sequenced for a study of control samples from healthy donors and cancer patients. As regards this clone: This sample includes further DNA sequences coding for the same CDR3.

This CDR3 has 14 residues. Germline CDR1 is SGHRS and CDR2 is YFSETQ. J was trimmed by 1 base and V by 3 bases; bases with no gene match: 2. Using immunoSEQ multiplex PCR, the repertoire was profiled, and TCRdb retains in-frame clones only, with some absent. The sample has about 50,000 clones; about 93% are singletons. What was sequenced was PBMCs. This clonotype was sampled from a woman aged 45-65 years with head and neck cancer. V is TRBV5-1 and J is TRBJ1-2, with 8 positions matching TRBD1. The CDR3 sequence is CASSSGQGNYGYTF. DNA for the CDR3: TGCGCCAGCAGCTCTGGACAGGGTAACTATGGCTACACCTTC.